This T cell receptor beta chain was captured by sequencing in a study of CD8 T cells in Susac syndrome. An amount of RNA that ranged from roughly 0.45 to 1 ug was reverse transcribed with random hexamers. From the immunoSEQ multiplex PCR reads, TCRdb called clonotypes with MiXCR, one entry per CDR3 protein. The top ten clones hold over 0.09% of a sample with about 280,000 distinct CDR3 sequences, about 85% of them seen once. Sequencing of TCR beta was carried out in blood CD8+ and CD4+ T cells. The CD8+ and CD4+ T cells were negatively isolated, with the TEMRA cells enriched by FACS. CDR3 length equals 14 residues. V lost 5 bases and J lost 0, with 10 bases in between. Germline assignment: CDR1 SEHNR and CDR2 FQNEAQ (reference sequence).

The chain is built from TRBV7-9 and TRBJ1-1; weak D call: TRBD1 (5 bases). This receptor was taken from a human donor with multiple sclerosis. The material sequenced was CD8+ T cells from PBMCs. The CDR3: CASSGDGLNTEAFF. In DNA, the CDR3 is TGTGCCAGCAGCGGGGACGGATTGAACACTGAAGCTTTCTTT.